This TCR beta chain was profiled in a study of blood T cell repertoires in COVID-19. Study-level background: Samples representing acute and convalescent COVID-19 were sourced from the United States, Italy and Spain. The analysed material was cDNA or gDNA that came from T cells, B-cell-depleted T cells, or PBMCs.

How the authors handled the data: From reference gene primer amplification, estimates of nucleated cell counts were derived. Generated by immunoSEQ multiplex PCR, the TCRdb table keeps only in-frame clones and is missing some. V and J calls and clone size are those listed in that table; D and trimming were worked out from the DNA. The sample records over 55,000 clones, around 84% being singletons. The germline V gene has CDR1 MDHEN and CDR2 SYDVKM. V was trimmed by 8 bases and J by 5 bases, leaving 7 bases between them. The CDR3 sequence is 12 residues long. The origin of this receptor is a human donor with active COVID-19. The donor label of this sample is uncertain. The sequenced sample was peripheral blood. The V call is TRBV28, the J call TRBJ1-6; no firm D call. The CDR3 DNA follows: TGTGCCAGCCTGGCAGATAATTCACCCCTCCACTTT. This gives the protein CASLADNSPLHF.